The 30 T cell receptor beta chains listed next were all sequenced from one sample in a study of T cells after yellow fever vaccination. TCRdb re-called the 5' RACE reads with MiXCR, one entry per CDR3 protein. The sample contains over 150,000 distinct CDR3 sequences, about 7% of which appear only once. This sample comprised CD4+ T cells sorted from PBMCs, obtained around 5 days after the first yellow fever vaccination. All receptors derive from a man aged 18 to 30 who received the YFV17D yellow fever vaccine.

The sample holds many counts of this clonotype. The chain employs TRBV20-1 and TRBJ2-3, with 8 nucleotides matching TRBD2. Germline CDR1 is DFQATT and CDR2 is SNEGSKA (reference sequence). V lost 0 bases to trimming and J lost 2 bases; unmatched junction nucleotides: 1. The CDR3 covers 14 residues. CDR3 nucleotides: TGCAGTGCTAGAGATAGCGGGGTCACAGATACGCAGTATTTT. Amino acid sequence: CSARDSGVTDTQYF.

At least ten counts were recorded for this clonotype. The rearrangement links TRBV10-2 to TRBJ1-1; D remains ambiguous. CDR1 and CDR2 from the germline V gene are WSHSY and SAAADI. The germline V and J ends were trimmed by 2 bases and 1 base, with 8 bases remaining between them. The CDR3 totals 14 residues. The CDR3 DNA follows: TGCGCCAGCAGTGAGGGGCCATCGAACACTGAAGCTTTCTTT. Its protein product is CASSEGPSNTEAFF.

Of note for this clonotype: A clone one base away is much larger, so this may be a read error. The CDR3 does not end in the conserved phenylalanine or tryptophan, so this is likely a read error. This rearrangement joins TRBV10-3 to TRBJ2-5; 9 nucleotides match TRBD2. Germline lookup yields CDR1 ENHRY and CDR2 SYGVKD. The CDR3 totals 14 residues. V lost 10 bases to trimming and J lost 5 bases; unmatched junction nucleotides: 11. The CDR3 loop reads CATFGAGGEETQYL. CDR3 nucleotides: TGTGCCACCTTCGGAGCGGGGGGCGAGGAGACCCAGTACTTA.

This clonotype appeared a few times. This chain uses TRBV4-3 with TRBJ1-1, with D uncertain. Trimming cost V 4 bases and J 3 bases, with 15 bases left between them. Germline loops: CDR1 LGHNA, CDR2 YSLEER. The CDR3 has 15 amino acids. The CDR3 is CASSPRIGRDTEAFF. The DNA for the CDR3 is TGCGCCAGCAGCCCAAGAATAGGGCGGGACACTGAAGCTTTCTTT.

This rearrangement joins TRBV4-2 to TRBJ1-4, with D unclear. The V gene's germline CDR1 is LGHNA and CDR2 YNFKEQ. V lost 1 base to trimming and J lost 3 bases, with 6 bases between them. CDR3 length: 14 amino acids. The DNA for the CDR3 is TGTGCCAGCAGCCAAGCAGGCTCTAATGAAAAACTGTTTTTT. It codes for CASSQAGSNEKLFF.

This clonotype was found many times. V and J are TRBV10-3 and TRBJ1-4; TRBD1 might be the D (5 bases). V lost 10 bases and J 7 bases, leaving 16 bases between the germline ends. CDR1 is ENHRY and CDR2 is SYGVKD in the germline V gene. The CDR3 has 13 amino acids. CDR3: CATQPGYPEKLFF. CDR3 nucleotides: TGTGCCACGCAACCAGGGTACCCTGAAAAACTGTTTTTT.

Turning to this clonotype: With a much larger clone just one base away, this may be a read error. This rearrangement joins TRBV7-2 to TRBJ2-2; unclear D gene. Per the germline V gene, CDR1 is SGHTA and CDR2 is FQGNSA. The CDR3 has 14 amino acids. V lost 0 bases to trimming and J lost 9 bases, with 11 bases between them. CDR3 coding DNA: TGTGCCAGCAGCTTAGCGTTCGGCTCCTGGGAGCTGTTTTTT. Translated, it gives CASSLAFGSWELFF.

The sample holds many counts of this clonotype. This chain joins TRBV5-1 and TRBJ2-2, with D unresolved. The germline V gene encodes CDR1 SGHRS and CDR2 YFSETQ. The V end lost 6 bases, the J end lost 0 bases, and 9 bases lay between the germline ends. The CDR3 loop spans 14 amino acids. CDR3 coding DNA: TGCGCCAGCACATTCCACACGAACACCGGGGAGCTGTTTTTT. Protein: CASTFHTNTGELFF.

The sample holds many counts of this clonotype. The V call is TRBV12-3 or TRBV12-4, the J call TRBJ2-2; D remains ambiguous. The germline V and J ends were trimmed by 8 bases and 1 base, with 8 bases remaining between them. This CDR3 has 13 residues. CDR3 sequence (DNA): TGTGCCAGCTTCCAGGAGAACACCGGGGAGCTGTTTTTT. This codes for CASFQENTGELFF.

Worth noting for this clonotype: A much larger clone lies a single base off, so this may be a read error. V usage is TRBV18 and J usage is TRBJ2-3, with D uncertain. CDR1 and CDR2 (germline): KGHSH, LQKENI. V lost 1 base and J 4 bases, leaving 9 bases between the germline ends. The CDR3 runs 14 residues. The CDR3 spells CASSPLSGSDTQYF. The CDR3 nucleotides are TGTGCCAGCTCACCACTTTCAGGCTCAGATACGCAGTATTTT.

This clonotype was detected ten times or more. This chain joins TRBV5-5 and TRBJ2-6, with D hard to call. The V end was cut by 5 bases, the J end by 3 bases, with 6 bases between. Germline V gene data show CDR1 as SGHKS and CDR2 as YYEKEE (reference sequence). The CDR3 length is 13 residues. The DNA for the CDR3 is TGTGCCAGCAGAGTGGATGGGGCCAACGTCCTGACTTTC. It is translated as CASRVDGANVLTF. The full variable domain, in which reference TRBV5-5 and TRBJ2-6 provide the parts outside the CDR3, is DAGVTQSPTHLIKTRGQQVTLRCSPISGHKSVSWYQQVLGQGPQFIFQYYEKEERGRGNFPDRFSARQFPNYSSELNVNALLLGDSALYLCASRVDGANVLTFGAGSRLTVL.

This clonotype was recorded a few times. The V call is TRBV6-5, the J call TRBJ2-5, with D possibly being TRBD1 (6 bases). The CDR3 loop spans 15 amino acids. V gave up 0 bases and J gave up 9 bases, with 17 bases separating them. CDR1 MNHEY and CDR2 SVGAGI come from the germline V gene. CDR3 amino acids: CASSYSYATKGAQYF. CDR3 DNA: TGTGCCAGCAGTTACTCGTACGCGACCAAGGGGGCCCAGTACTTC.

This clonotype has ten or more counts. The chain combines TRBV24-1 with TRBJ2-7, with D tentatively TRBD2 (6 bases). V lost 2 bases to trimming and J lost 1 base, with 14 bases between them. CDR1 is KGHDR and CDR2 is SFDVKD in the germline V gene. The CDR3 has 16 amino acids. CDR3 sequence: CATSDYSSGGSYEQYV. The CDR3 region has the DNA TGTGCCACCAGTGATTATAGCTCTGGAGGGTCCTACGAGCAGTACGTC.

With respect to this clonotype: Being one base from a much bigger clone, this may be a read error. The J gene is TRBJ1-4, the V gene TRBV27, with a possible D match to TRBD1 (5 bases). This CDR3 region has 15 residues. Germline V CDR1 and CDR2: MNHEY, SMNVEV (reference sequence). CDR3 loop: CASSSPGSPNKKLFF. For the CDR3, the DNA is TGTGCCAGCAGTTCTCCAGGGAGCCCTAATAAAAAACTGTTTTTT.

This clonotype was recorded at least ten times. The chain joins TRBV12-3 or TRBV12-4 to TRBJ2-1, with D unclear. V was cut by 2 bases and J by 8 bases, with 4 bases left in between. This CDR3 spans 11 amino acids. The CDR3 protein is CASSLFDEQFF. CDR3 coding DNA: TGTGCCAGCAGTTTATTTGATGAGCAGTTCTTC.

This clonotype was counted many times. The chain employs TRBV5-1 and TRBJ2-1, with a tentative D call TRBD1 (6 bases). Trimming cost V 1 base and J 4 bases, with 9 bases left between them. Germline V gene data show CDR1 as SGHRS and CDR2 as YFSETQ. This CDR3 is built from 14 residues. CDR3 bases: TGCGCCAGCAGCTTGTACACAGGGTACAATGAGCAGTTCTTC. Translation: CASSLYTGYNEQFF.

This clonotype appeared many times. The chain combines TRBV4-3 with TRBJ2-1; D possibly corresponds to TRBD1 (6 bases). Germline V gives CDR1 LGHNA, CDR2 YSLEER. This CDR3 has 15 residues. V was pared by 0 bases and J by 2 bases, with 8 bases between. CDR3 nucleotides: TGCGCCAGCAGCCAAGACGAGGGGGCCTACAATGAGCAGTTCTTC. Translating gives CASSQDEGAYNEQFF.

This clonotype has at least ten counts. The chain's CDR3 is CASSLEGEKQYF. The CDR3, as DNA: TGTGCCAGCAGCTTAGAAGGAGAAAAGCAGTACTTC. The rearrangement links TRBV11-3 to TRBJ2-7; D ambiguous. With 0 bases removed from V and 8 bases from J, the gap between germline ends came to 8 bases. Germline CDR1 SGHNT, CDR2 YENEEA. This CDR3 has 12 amino acids.

This rearrangement joins TRBV6-5 to TRBJ2-3; no definite D call. Germline V gene lookup returns CDR1 MNHEY and CDR2 SVGAGI. The CDR3 length is 17 residues. V lost 0 bases and J 0 bases, leaving 13 bases between the germline ends. CDR3 region: CASSYSPDGFSTDTQYF. The CDR3 DNA reads TGTGCCAGCAGTTACTCCCCCGACGGGTTTAGCACAGATACGCAGTATTTT.

This clonotype occurred many times. This rearrangement joins TRBV6-5 to TRBJ2-7; the D gene is possibly TRBD1 (6 bases). CDR1 is MNHEY, CDR2 SVGAGI, per germline. There are 14 residues in the CDR3. Trimming took 6 bases from V and 2 from J, leaving 14 bases between them. CDR3 protein: CASRFSGHPYEQYF. The CDR3 region has the DNA TGTGCCAGCAGATTTTCGGGACACCCCTACGAGCAGTACTTC.

In its sample, this clonotype was seen many times. This chain connects TRBV4-1 to TRBJ2-5; no definite D call. Germline V gives CDR1 MGHRA, CDR2 YSYEKL. Trimming pared 1 base from V and 7 bases from J, leaving 13 bases between. The CDR3 is 14 amino acids. CDR3 nucleotides: TGCGCCAGCAGCCAAGGCGGAGCCTTTGGGACCCAGTACTTC. Translating gives CASSQGGAFGTQYF.

The gene calls are TRBV5-5 and TRBJ1-4; no firm D call. The ends were cut back, 2 bases at V and 3 bases at J, with 14 bases in the middle. The CDR3 loop spans 16 amino acids. Per the germline V gene, CDR1 is SGHKS and CDR2 is YYEKEE (reference sequence). CDR3 in DNA: TGTGCCAGCAGCTTTCTATCCAGGACCTCTAATGAAAAACTGTTTTTT. Protein: CASSFLSRTSNEKLFF. Drawing the rest from reference TRBV5-5 and TRBJ1-4, the complete variable domain is DAGVTQSPTHLIKTRGQQVTLRCSPISGHKSVSWYQQVLGQGPQFIFQYYEKEERGRGNFPDRFSARQFPNYSSELNVNALLLGDSALYLCASSFLSRTSNEKLFFGSGTQLSVL.

This clonotype was observed a few times. This sequence joins TRBV27 and TRBJ1-2, with a weak D call TRBD1 (6 bases). Germline lookup yields CDR1 MNHEY and CDR2 SMNVEV (reference sequence). CDR3 size: 16 residues. Trimming took 3 bases from V and 2 from J, leaving 16 bases between them. The CDR3 here is CASSFGRGRVNYGYTF. The CDR3 DNA follows: TGTGCCAGCAGTTTCGGCAGGGGAAGGGTGAACTATGGCTACACCTTC.

This clonotype was counted ten times or more. V is TRBV4-2 and J is TRBJ2-5; no firm D call. The CDR3 is 14 amino acids. V lost 4 bases and J lost 1, with 10 bases in between. CDR1 is LGHNA and CDR2 is YNFKEQ in the germline V gene. The DNA for the CDR3 is TGTGCCAGCAGCCGTACCGGGCCCCAAGAGACCCAGTACTTC. Translated: CASSRTGPQETQYF.

This clonotype has a count of ten or more. The rearrangement links TRBV5-8 to TRBJ2-7; 9 bases align to TRBD1. The V gene's germline CDR1 is SGHTS and CDR2 YDEGEE. V dropped 4 bases and J dropped 5; count of bases not matched to a gene: 7. The CDR3 extends over 14 amino acids. The CDR3 sequence: CASSPWTGVHEQYV. CDR3 DNA: TGTGCCAGCAGCCCCTGGACAGGGGTACACGAGCAGTACGTC.

This clonotype was seen more than once but under ten times. This chain uses TRBV7-2 with TRBJ1-3; 7 bases line up with TRBD1. The CDR3 covers 13 residues. Germline V gene sequence: CDR1 SGHTA, CDR2 FQGNSA. V lost 4 bases, J lost 11 bases, and 8 bases stayed unmatched. The CDR3 sequence is CASSSTGYGAIYF. CDR3 sequence (DNA): TGTGCCAGCAGCTCGACAGGGTACGGGGCCATATATTTT.

The CDR3, as DNA: TGTGCCACCAGGTGGGGGGCGGCAGATACGCAGTATTTT. As protein: CATRWGAADTQYF. V and J are TRBV12-3 or TRBV12-4 and TRBJ2-3; either TRBD1 or TRBD2 may supply D (6 bases each). Deletions cut 10 bases from V and 4 bases from J, with 15 bases between. The CDR3 totals 13 residues.

The sample holds many counts of this clonotype. For the CDR3, the DNA is TGTGCCAGCAGCCAATGGGGGACAGGGGAAAAAGAGACCCAGTACTTC. Its translation is CASSQWGTGEKETQYF. The V and J genes are TRBV14 and TRBJ2-5; 10 bases are shared with TRBD1. There are 16 residues in the CDR3. J lost 3 bases, V lost 2 bases, and 6 bases had no gene match. Germline V gene data show CDR1 as SGHDN and CDR2 as FVKESK.

This clonotype was seen many times. The germline gene is not matched at one end of the junction; a read error may be the cause. This rearrangement joins TRBV7-2 to TRBJ2-1; TRBD1 matches 7 bases. The CDR3 runs 12 residues. The germline CDR1 and CDR2 sequences are SGHTA and FQGNSA. Here the CDR3 DNA reads TGTGCCAGCAGCTTAGATTTGGGACAGAGAATCTTC. Translation: CASSLDLGQRIF.

This clonotype was detected ten times or more. The V call is TRBV5-6, the J call TRBJ2-7; D is possibly TRBD1 or TRBD2 (5 bases each). CDR3 size: 12 residues. Germline assignment: CDR1 SGHDT and CDR2 YYEEEE. V was trimmed by 4 bases and J by 2 bases, leaving 7 bases between them. CDR3 residues: CASSVGPYEQYV. CDR3 nucleotides: TGTGCCAGCAGCGTGGGACCCTACGAGCAGTACGTC.